The sample holds many counts of the clone carrying this T cell receptor (beta chain). Its specificity is unknown. CDR3 length: 12 residues. V shed 3 bases and J shed 7 bases, with 7 bases lying between them. Germline V gene lookup returns CDR1 SGHDN and CDR2 FVKESK. The source of the sample is a study of T cells in Graves' hyperthyroidism and ophthalmopathy. Notes on the study in general: Clonotypes that were expanded in thyroid above 0.001 mostly appeared in blood too. Ophthalmopathy was separated from stable hyperthyroidism by a 13 V-J model.

Amplified regions were TCR beta CDR3 sequences from RNA transcripts. In the first-round RT-PCR of the TCR CDR3, the HTBI primer set was used. From the multiplex PCR reads, TCRdb called clonotypes with MiXCR, one entry per CDR3 protein. The sample carries roughly 240,000 distinct CDR3 sequences, 16% recorded once. The TCR originated in a woman between 18 and 29 years old with Graves' ophthalmopathy. The sample comprised blood. The rearrangement joins TRBV14 to TRBJ2-1; possible D gene TRBD1, 5 bases. CDR3: CASSHRVNEQFF. CDR3 bases: TGTGCCAGCAGCCACAGGGTTAATGAGCAGTTCTTC.